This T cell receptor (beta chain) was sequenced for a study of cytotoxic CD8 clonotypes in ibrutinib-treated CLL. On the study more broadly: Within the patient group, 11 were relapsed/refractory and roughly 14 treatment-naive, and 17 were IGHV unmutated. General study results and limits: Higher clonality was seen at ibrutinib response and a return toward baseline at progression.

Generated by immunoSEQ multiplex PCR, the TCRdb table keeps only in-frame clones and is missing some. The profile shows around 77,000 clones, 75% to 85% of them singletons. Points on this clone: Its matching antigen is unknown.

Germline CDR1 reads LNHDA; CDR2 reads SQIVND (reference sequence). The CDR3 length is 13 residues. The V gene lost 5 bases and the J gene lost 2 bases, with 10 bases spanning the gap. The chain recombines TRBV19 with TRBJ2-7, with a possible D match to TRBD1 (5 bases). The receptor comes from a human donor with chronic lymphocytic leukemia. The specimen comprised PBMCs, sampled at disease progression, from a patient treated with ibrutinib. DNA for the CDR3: TGTGCCAGTAGTCCAGGGTCGGCCTACGAGCAGTACTTC. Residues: CASSPGSAYEQYF.